This is a list of T cell receptor beta chains from one sample in a study of blood T cell repertoires in COVID-19. Only in-frame clones appear in the TCRdb table, and some are missing; sequencing was by immunoSEQ multiplex PCR. The sample carries approximately 360,000 clones, roughly 90% recorded once. Sequencing input: PBMCs or T cells enriched from blood (not recorded which). These TCRs come from a woman aged 25 to 39 with acute COVID-19. The CDR3 runs from the conserved cysteine through the conserved F or W. The D gene is left open where the match is weak. Rows may omit the clone size; those that give it use once, few, many or a size class.

TRBV9	TRBJ1-6	-	-	CASSVADFNNSPLHF	TGTGCCAGCAGCGTAGCAGACTTTAACAATTCACCCCTCCACTTT
TRBV5-1	TRBJ1-1	-	-	CASSSTWGGVGEAFF	TGCGCCAGCAGCTCCACATGGGGCGGGGTCGGGGAAGCTTTCTTT
TRBV15	TRBJ2-3	TRBD2	-	CATSSLQAGDTDTQYF	TGTGCCACCAGCAGTCTCCAAGCGGGGGACACAGATACGCAGTATTTT
TRBV19	TRBJ2-1	-	-	CASSAMTADEQFF	TGTGCCAGTAGTGCCATGACAGCCGATGAGCAGTTCTTC
TRBV6-5	TRBJ2-2	-	-	CASRPQGAATGELFF	TGTGCCAGCAGACCCCAGGGTGCTGCCACCGGGGAGCTGTTTTTT
TRBV5-1	TRBJ1-4	-	-	CASSLEGVSGKLFF	TGCGCCAGCAGCTTGGAGGGGGTTTCGGGAAAACTGTTTTTT
TRBV2	TRBJ2-7	-	-	CASSSVDEQYF	TGTGCCAGCAGTTCAGTCGACGAGCAGTACTTC
TRBV24-1	TRBJ1-2	-	-	CATSDYHGGGSGGYTF	TGTGCCACCAGTGACTACCACGGGGGGGGAAGTGGCGGCTACACCTTC
TRBV25-1	TRBJ1-2	-	-	CATREGTDGYTF	TGTGCCACCAGGGAAGGGACTGATGGCTACACCTTC
TRBV5-1	TRBJ1-6	TRBD1	-	CASRPGQNTGYNSPLHF	TGCGCCAGCAGACCGGGACAGAACACTGGCTATAATTCACCCCTCCACTTT
TRBV6-5	TRBJ1-1	TRBD1	-	CASISFPTGGPEAFF	TGTGCCAGCATTTCTTTTCCGACAGGGGGCCCTGAAGCTTTCTTT
TRBV5-5	TRBJ1-2	-	-	CASSLAGRGNGYTF	TGTGCCAGCAGCTTGGCGGGCAGGGGAAATGGCTACACCTTC
TRBV7-2	TRBJ1-1	-	-	CASSLARNTEAFF	TGTGCCAGCAGCTTAGCGAGGAACACTGAAGCTTTCTTT
TRBV24-1	TRBJ2-7	-	-	CATSDVLSEQYF	TGTGCCACCAGTGACGTCCTCTCCGAGCAGTACTTC
TRBV5-6	TRBJ1-2	TRBD1	-	CASSTGQLGYTF	TGTGCCAGCAGCACGGGACAGTTGGGCTACACCTTC
TRBV7-9	TRBJ1-1	-	few	CASSLVLQGEAFF	TGTGCCAGCAGCTTAGTGTTGCAGGGTGAAGCTTTCTTT
TRBV7-2	TRBJ1-3	TRBD1	-	CASSWTYQGAHLSGNTIYF	TGTGCCAGCAGCTGGACTTATCAGGGGGCCCACCTCTCTGGAAACACCATATATTTT
TRBV18	TRBJ2-7	-	few	CASSPRGNGSYEQYF	TGTGCCAGCTCACCACGCGGAAACGGCTCCTACGAGCAGTACTTC
TRBV29-1	TRBJ2-7	TRBD2	-	CSVETSGAAYEQYF	TGCAGCGTCGAGACTAGCGGGGCGGCCTACGAGCAGTACTTC
TRBV19	TRBJ2-3	TRBD2	-	CASSRLAGGSDTQYF	TGTGCCAGTAGTAGACTAGCGGGGGGGTCAGATACGCAGTATTTT
TRBV5-5	TRBJ2-6	-	-	CASSPYARASLSGANVLTF	TGTGCCAGCAGCCCCTATGCCAGGGCATCTCTCTCTGGGGCCAACGTCCTGACTTTC
TRBV9	TRBJ1-1	-	-	CASSVREGQGTEAFF	TGTGCCAGCAGCGTACGGGAGGGCCAGGGCACTGAAGCTTTCTTT
TRBV2	TRBJ1-2	TRBD1	few	CASSEDRAYGYTF	TGTGCCAGCAGTGAGGACAGGGCCTATGGCTACACCTTC
TRBV6-2/TRBV6-3	TRBJ1-1	TRBD1	-	CASSSGQVNTEAFF	TGTGCCAGCAGCTCGGGACAGGTGAACACTGAAGCTTTCTTT
TRBV5-1	TRBJ1-2	TRBD1	-	CASSWRQGAYYGYTF	TGCGCCAGCAGCTGGAGACAGGGGGCCTACTATGGCTACACCTTC
TRBV4-1	TRBJ1-4	TRBD1	-	CASSQTPYSGDRGFSTNEKLFF	TGCGCCAGCAGCCAAACTCCATACAGCGGGGACAGGGGATTTTCAACTAATGAAAAACTGTTTTTT
TRBV4-2	TRBJ1-2	TRBD1	-	CASSQKGAIGGGYGYTF	TGTGCCAGCAGCCAAAAGGGGGCTATCGGCGGTGGCTATGGCTACACCTTC
TRBV3-1/TRBV3-2	TRBJ2-2	-	-	CASTGNTGELFF	TGTGCCAGCACAGGGAACACCGGGGAGCTGTTTTTT
TRBV12-3/TRBV12-4	TRBJ2-7	-	-	CASRDSVYEQYF	TGTGCCAGCAGGGACAGTGTCTACGAGCAGTACTTC
TRBV18	TRBJ1-1	-	-	CASSLGTARNTEAFF	TGTGCCAGCTCACTAGGGACTGCTCGGAACACTGAAGCTTTCTTT
TRBV28	TRBJ1-6	TRBD1	-	CASSTLRGTGGAYYNSPLHF	TGTGCCAGCAGTACCCTTCGTGGGACAGGGGGCGCATACTATAATTCACCCCTCCACTTT
TRBV6-5	TRBJ1-3	-	-	CASRWGGDGNTIYF	TGTGCCAGCAGGTGGGGAGGTGACGGAAACACCATATATTTT
TRBV18	TRBJ1-1	-	-	CASSPLTDFMNTEAFF	TGTGCCAGCTCACCACTGACAGACTTCATGAACACTGAAGCTTTCTTT
TRBV7-9	TRBJ1-1	-	-	CASSWGGVDEAFF	TGTGCCAGCAGCTGGGGAGGCGTGGATGAAGCTTTCTTT
TRBV9	TRBJ2-7	-	once	CASSVGGGLTYEQYF	TGTGCCAGCAGCGTAGGAGGGGGTTTAACCTACGAGCAGTACTTC
TRBV3-1/TRBV3-2	TRBJ1-2	TRBD1	-	CASSHGTVIYGYTF	TGTGCCAGCAGCCACGGGACAGTAATCTATGGCTACACCTTC
TRBV5-1	TRBJ2-1	-	-	CASSLGRGHYNEQFF	TGCGCCAGCAGCTTGGGTAGGGGTCACTACAATGAGCAGTTCTTC